Listed below are T cell receptor beta chains from one sample, sequenced in a study of cytomegalovirus exposure and HLA in healthy donors. The repertoire was sequenced with immunoSEQ multiplex PCR; TCRdb's copy has only in-frame clones and lacks some. The sample has some 200,000 clones. The sequenced sample was PBMCs. All receptors derive from a man aged 25 to 45 in good health and CMV-seronegative. The CDR3 runs from the conserved cysteine through the conserved F or W. D genes are given only for firm matches.

j_gene: TRBJ2-7
d_gene: .
v_gene: TRBV20-1
CDR3nt: TGCAGTGCTAGAGAAACAAACGAGCAGTACTTC
CDR3aa: CSARETNEQYF

j_gene: TRBJ2-2
d_gene: .
v_gene: TRBV18
CDR3nt: TGTGCCAGCTCACCACACCCCCGCGGCACCGGGGAGCTGTTTTTT
CDR3aa: CASSPHPRGTGELFF

j_gene: TRBJ2-1
d_gene: .
v_gene: TRBV11-2
CDR3nt: TGTGCCAGCAGCTTAGAAGTCCCGGGGGAGCAGTTCTTC
CDR3aa: CASSLEVPGEQFF

j_gene: TRBJ2-7
d_gene: TRBD1
v_gene: TRBV12-5
CDR3nt: TGTGCTAGTGGGGGGGCCACTAGATCCGGGACAGCCTACGAGCAGTACTTC
CDR3aa: CASGGATRSGTAYEQYF

j_gene: TRBJ2-7
d_gene: .
v_gene: TRBV2
CDR3nt: TGTGCCAGCGGTGGGAGAGGGGGCTACGAGCAGTACTTC
CDR3aa: CASGGRGGYEQYF

j_gene: TRBJ2-7
d_gene: .
v_gene: TRBV6-5
CDR3nt: TGTGCCAGCAGTTACGGGACATGGGACTCCTACGAGCAGTACTTC
CDR3aa: CASSYGTWDSYEQYF

j_gene: TRBJ1-6
d_gene: TRBD1
v_gene: TRBV19
CDR3nt: TGTGCCAGTAGAGGGACAGGGATCTATAATTCACCCCTCCACTTT
CDR3aa: CASRGTGIYNSPLHF

j_gene: TRBJ1-2
d_gene: TRBD1
v_gene: TRBV7-9
CDR3nt: TGTGCCAGCAGCTTAGGTTCAGGGGGCGGTGGCTACACCTTC
CDR3aa: CASSLGSGGGGYTF

j_gene: TRBJ2-5
d_gene: TRBD2
v_gene: TRBV12-5
CDR3nt: TGTGCTAGTGGTTTGGGACTAGCGGGGTACCAAGAGACCCAGTACTTC
CDR3aa: CASGLGLAGYQETQYF

j_gene: TRBJ1-5
d_gene: .
v_gene: TRBV4-1
CDR3nt: TGCGCCAGCAGCCAAGAGGGCCACCCTAGCAATCAGCCCCAGCATTTT
CDR3aa: CASSQEGHPSNQPQHF

j_gene: TRBJ1-5
d_gene: .
v_gene: TRBV6-5
CDR3nt: TGTGCCAGCAGTTACTCAGGGGGTGGTCAGCCCCAGCATTTT
CDR3aa: CASSYSGGGQPQHF

j_gene: TRBJ1-4
d_gene: .
v_gene: TRBV10-1
CDR3nt: TGCGCCAGCAGTGACACAGGGCCCAATGAAAAACTGTTTTTT
CDR3aa: CASSDTGPNEKLFF

j_gene: TRBJ2-6
d_gene: TRBD1
v_gene: TRBV4-2
CDR3nt: TGTGCCAGCAGCCGGACAGGGTCTGGGGCCAACGTCCTGACTTTC
CDR3aa: CASSRTGSGANVLTF

j_gene: TRBJ2-5
d_gene: TRBD2
v_gene: TRBV30
CDR3nt: TGTGCCTGGAATGGAGAAGGTCGGGAGGGGCCGGGGGGCCAAGAGACCCAGTACTTC
CDR3aa: CAWNGEGREGPGGQETQYF

j_gene: TRBJ1-6
d_gene: TRBD1
v_gene: TRBV19
CDR3nt: TGTGCCAGTAAAAGTGAATTCGGGACAGGGGATTCACCCCTCCACTTT
CDR3aa: CASKSEFGTGDSPLHF

j_gene: TRBJ1-1
d_gene: .
v_gene: TRBV2
CDR3nt: TGTGCCAGCAGAGTCATGACAGACTTGAACACTGAAGCTTTCTTT
CDR3aa: CASRVMTDLNTEAFF

j_gene: TRBJ2-2
d_gene: TRBD1
v_gene: TRBV13
CDR3nt: TGTGCCAGCAGCAAGGGACAGGGGTTCACCGGGGAGCTGTTTTTT
CDR3aa: CASSKGQGFTGELFF

j_gene: TRBJ2-3
d_gene: TRBD2
v_gene: TRBV4-3
CDR3nt: TGCGCCAGCAGCCAAGAAGGGGCGGGAGGTGTTAATACGCAGTATTTT
CDR3aa: CASSQEGAGGVNTQYF

j_gene: TRBJ2-1
d_gene: TRBD2
v_gene: TRBV19
CDR3nt: TGTGCCAGTAGTAGACTAGCAAGTGAGCAGTTCTTC
CDR3aa: CASSRLASEQFF

j_gene: TRBJ1-1
d_gene: .
v_gene: TRBV7-9
CDR3nt: TGTGCCAGCAGCCCCCCGGGACTTTTGGGTGGAACGGCTTTCTTT
CDR3aa: CASSPPGLLGGTAFF

j_gene: TRBJ2-7
d_gene: .
v_gene: TRBV6-5
CDR3nt: TGTGCCAGCAGCCCCGGGACAACGCTGTCCTACGAGCAGTACTTC
CDR3aa: CASSPGTTLSYEQYF

j_gene: TRBJ2-7
d_gene: TRBD2
v_gene: TRBV28
CDR3nt: TGTGCCAGCAGTTTATTGGGACTAGCTTCCTACGAGCAGTACTTC
CDR3aa: CASSLLGLASYEQYF

j_gene: TRBJ2-7
d_gene: TRBD2
v_gene: TRBV27
CDR3nt: TGTGCCAGCAGTCGGGGACTAGCGGGGTTGAGCTCCTACGAGCAGTACTTC
CDR3aa: CASSRGLAGLSSYEQYF